This entry features one TCR beta chain sequence. This record comes from a study of blood T cell repertoires in COVID-19. Turning to the study itself: PBMCs, B-cell-depleted T cells, or T cells were the source of the cDNA or gDNA that made up the material.

The authors' processing: The authors estimated nucleated cell counts from reference gene primer amplification. Sequenced by immunoSEQ multiplex PCR; TCRdb stores in-frame clones only, minus some. The V and J calls and the clone size are those of that table, but D and trimming were determined from the DNA. The sample holds roughly 180,000 clones, more than 80% seen once. CDR1 LGHNA and CDR2 YNFKEQ come from the germline V gene. This CDR3 is built from 14 residues. V shed 4 bases and J shed 8 bases, with 14 bases lying between them. The receptor comes from a woman in her sixties with acute or convalescent COVID-19. Sequenced material: peripheral blood. The chain combines TRBV4-2 with TRBJ1-4, with D perhaps matching TRBD1 (5 bases). The CDR3 DNA is TGTGCCAGCAGCCGCCCCGGGGACTCAGAAAAACTGTTTTTT. This translates into CASSRPGDSEKLFF.